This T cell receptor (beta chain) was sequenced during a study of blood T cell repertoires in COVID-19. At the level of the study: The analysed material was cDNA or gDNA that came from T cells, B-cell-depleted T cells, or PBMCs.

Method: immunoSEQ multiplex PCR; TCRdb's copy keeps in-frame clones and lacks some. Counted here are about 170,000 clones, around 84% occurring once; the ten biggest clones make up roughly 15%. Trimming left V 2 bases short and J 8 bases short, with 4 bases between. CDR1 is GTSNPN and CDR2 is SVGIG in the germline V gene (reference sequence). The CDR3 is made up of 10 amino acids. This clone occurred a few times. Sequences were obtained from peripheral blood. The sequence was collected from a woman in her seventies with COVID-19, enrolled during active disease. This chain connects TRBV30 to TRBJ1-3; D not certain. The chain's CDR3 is CAWSRDTIYF. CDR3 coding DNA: TGTGCCTGGAGTCGGGACACCATATATTTT.